This T cell receptor beta chain was recovered during a study of shared T cell receptors in the human thymus. TCRdb's table, derived via immunoSEQ multiplex PCR, lists solely in-frame clones and lacks some. The sample consists of roughly 710,000 clones, approximately 85% of them appearing once. This CDR3 is built from 15 residues. Trimming pared 2 bases from V and 5 bases from J, leaving 13 bases between. Looked up from germline, CDR1 is SGHVS and CDR2 is FQNEAQ. The same specimen was also included in a second study, on human thymus T cells. From that paper: Related work showed strongly overlapping thymic repertoires across unrelated individuals.

The gene calls are TRBV7-8 and TRBJ1-5; the D is unclear. The source of this sequence is a girl less than two years old with a congenital heart defect. The material sequenced was thymocytes. The CDR3 nucleotides are TGTGCCAGCAGCTTATATTCTACCCGGTATCAGCCCCAGCATTTT. The encoded protein is CASSLYSTRYQPQHF. The complete variable domain, with remaining parts taken from reference TRBV7-8 and TRBJ1-5, reads GAGVSQSPRYKVAKRGQDVALRCDPISGHVSLFWYQQALGQGPEFLTYFQNEAQLDKSGLPSDRFFAERPEGSVSTLKIQRTQQEDSAVYLCASSLYSTRYQPQHFGDGTRLSIL.